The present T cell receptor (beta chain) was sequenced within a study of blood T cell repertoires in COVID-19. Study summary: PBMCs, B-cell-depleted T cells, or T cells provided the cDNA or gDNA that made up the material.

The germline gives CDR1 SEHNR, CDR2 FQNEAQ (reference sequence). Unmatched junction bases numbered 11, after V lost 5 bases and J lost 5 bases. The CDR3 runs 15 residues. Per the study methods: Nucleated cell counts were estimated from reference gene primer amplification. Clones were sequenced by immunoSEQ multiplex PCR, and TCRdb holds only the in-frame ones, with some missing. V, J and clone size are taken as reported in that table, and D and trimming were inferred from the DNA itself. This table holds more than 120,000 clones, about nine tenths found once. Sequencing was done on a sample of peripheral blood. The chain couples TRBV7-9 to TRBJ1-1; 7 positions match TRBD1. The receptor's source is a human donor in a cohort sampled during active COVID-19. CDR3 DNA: TGTGCCAGCAGCCCGATACAGGGGCGGTTGACTGAAGCTTTCTTT. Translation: CASSPIQGRLTEAFF.